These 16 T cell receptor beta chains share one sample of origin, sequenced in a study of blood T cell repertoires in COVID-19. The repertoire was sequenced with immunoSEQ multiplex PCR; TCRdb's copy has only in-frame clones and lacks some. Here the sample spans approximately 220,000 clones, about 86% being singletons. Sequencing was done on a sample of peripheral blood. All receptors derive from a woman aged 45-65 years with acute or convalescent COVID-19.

The CDR3 sequence: CASSQLSGTYNEQFF. In nucleotides, the CDR3 is TGTGCCAGTAGTCAACTTAGCGGGACCTACAATGAGCAGTTCTTC. The rearrangement joins TRBV19 to TRBJ2-1; 8 nucleotides align to TRBD2. Germline assignment: CDR1 LNHDA and CDR2 SQIVND (reference sequence). Trimming took 5 bases from V and 2 from J; bases not matched to a gene: 5. This CDR3 comprises 15 residues.

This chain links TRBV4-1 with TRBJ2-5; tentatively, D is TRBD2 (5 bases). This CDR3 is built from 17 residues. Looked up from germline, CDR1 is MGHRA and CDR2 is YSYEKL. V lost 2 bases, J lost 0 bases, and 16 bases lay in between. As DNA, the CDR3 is TGCGCCAGCAGCCAAAACCCCGACGCACTAGACCAAGAGACCCAGTACTTC. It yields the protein CASSQNPDALDQETQYF.

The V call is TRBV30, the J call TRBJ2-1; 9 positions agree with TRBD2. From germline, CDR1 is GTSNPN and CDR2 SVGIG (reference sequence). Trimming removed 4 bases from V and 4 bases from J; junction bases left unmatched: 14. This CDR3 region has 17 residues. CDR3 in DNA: TGTGCCTGGAACCGGGCGGGAGGGTCAATGGTTTACAATGAGCAGTTCTTC. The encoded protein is CAWNRAGGSMVYNEQFF.

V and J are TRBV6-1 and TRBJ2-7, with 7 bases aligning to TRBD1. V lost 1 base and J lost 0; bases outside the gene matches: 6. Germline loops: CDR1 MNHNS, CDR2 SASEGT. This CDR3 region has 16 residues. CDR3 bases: TGTGCCAGCAGTGAAGAGCCGGGACAGTCCTCCTACGAGCAGTACTTC. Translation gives CASSEEPGQSSYEQYF.

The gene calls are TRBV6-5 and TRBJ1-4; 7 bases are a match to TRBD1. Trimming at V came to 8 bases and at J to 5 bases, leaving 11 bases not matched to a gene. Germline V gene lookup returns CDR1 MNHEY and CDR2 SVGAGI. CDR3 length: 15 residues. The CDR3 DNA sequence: TGTGCCAGCTCCCGGGCGGGGACAGTAAATGAAAAACTGTTTTTT. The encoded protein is CASSRAGTVNEKLFF.

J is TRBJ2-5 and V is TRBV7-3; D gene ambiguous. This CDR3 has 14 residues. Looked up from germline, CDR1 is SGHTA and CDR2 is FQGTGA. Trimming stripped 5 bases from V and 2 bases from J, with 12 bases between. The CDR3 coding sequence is TGTGCCAGCAGCCCCGCCCCCGGGCAAGAGACCCAGTACTTC. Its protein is CASSPAPGQETQYF.

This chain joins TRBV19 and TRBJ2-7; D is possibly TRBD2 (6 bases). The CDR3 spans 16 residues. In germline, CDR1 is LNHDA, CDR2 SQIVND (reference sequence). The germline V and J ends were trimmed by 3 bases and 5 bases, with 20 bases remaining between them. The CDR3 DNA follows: TGTGCCAGTAGTATGGGGATGAGTTGGCCGGGAGACGAGCAGTACTTC. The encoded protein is CASSMGMSWPGDEQYF.

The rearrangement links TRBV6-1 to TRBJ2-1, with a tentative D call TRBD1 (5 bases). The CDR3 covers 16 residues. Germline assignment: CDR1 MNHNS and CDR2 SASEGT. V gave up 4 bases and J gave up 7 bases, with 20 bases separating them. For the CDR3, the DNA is TGTGCCAGCAGTGTGTACAGGCACCAAATTCCTAATGAGCAGTTCTTC. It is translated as CASSVYRHQIPNEQFF.

The CDR3 DNA follows: TGTGCCACCAGCGGGGGGACCAAAAACATTCAGTACTTC. It specifies CATSGGTKNIQYF. The chain has TRBV15 and TRBJ2-4, with a possible D match to TRBD2 (6 bases). Trimming took off 5 bases at V and 2 bases at J, with 7 bases between the two ends. Germline CDR1 and CDR2: LNHNV and YYDKDF (reference sequence). This CDR3 region has 13 residues.

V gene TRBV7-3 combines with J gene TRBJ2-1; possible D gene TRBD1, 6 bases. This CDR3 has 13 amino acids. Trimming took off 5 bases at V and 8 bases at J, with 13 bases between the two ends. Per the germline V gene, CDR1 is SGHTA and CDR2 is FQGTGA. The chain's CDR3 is CASSQDSLDEQFF. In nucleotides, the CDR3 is TGTGCCAGCAGCCAGGACAGCCTCGATGAGCAGTTCTTC. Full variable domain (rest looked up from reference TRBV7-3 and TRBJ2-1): GAGVSQTPSNKVTEKGKYVELRCDPISGHTALYWYRQSLGQGPEFLIYFQGTGAADDSGLPNDRFFAVRPEGSVSTLKIQRTERGDSAVYLCASSQDSLDEQFFGPGTRLTVL.

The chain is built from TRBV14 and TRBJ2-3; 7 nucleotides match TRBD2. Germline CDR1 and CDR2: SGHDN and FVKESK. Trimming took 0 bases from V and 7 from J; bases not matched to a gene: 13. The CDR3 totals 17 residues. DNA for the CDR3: TGTGCCAGCAGCCAAGATCCCCGAGGGAGGGGTATAAATACGCAGTATTTT. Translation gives CASSQDPRGRGINTQYF.

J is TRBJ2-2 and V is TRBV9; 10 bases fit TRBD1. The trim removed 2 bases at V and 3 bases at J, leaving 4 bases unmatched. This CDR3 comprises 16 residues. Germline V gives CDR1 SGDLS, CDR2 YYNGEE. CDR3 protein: CASSVTGGADTGELFF. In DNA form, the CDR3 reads TGTGCCAGCAGCGTGACAGGGGGCGCAGACACCGGGGAGCTGTTTTTT.

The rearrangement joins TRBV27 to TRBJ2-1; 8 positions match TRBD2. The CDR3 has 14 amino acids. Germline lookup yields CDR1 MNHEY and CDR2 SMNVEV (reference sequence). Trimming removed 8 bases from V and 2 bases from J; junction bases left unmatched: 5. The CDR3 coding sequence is TGTGCCAGCTATAGCGGGACGGCCTACAATGAGCAGTTCTTC. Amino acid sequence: CASYSGTAYNEQFF.

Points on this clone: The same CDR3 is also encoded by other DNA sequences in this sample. The CDR3 nucleotides read TGTGCCAGCAGTTACGACAGGGGGGATCAGCCCCAGCATTTT. As protein: CASSYDRGDQPQHF. The chain combines TRBV6-6 with TRBJ1-5; 9 nucleotides align to TRBD1. V lost 2 bases to trimming and J lost 5 bases; unmatched junction nucleotides: 1. From germline, CDR1 is MNHNY and CDR2 SVGAGI (reference sequence). The CDR3 is 14 residues long.

This CDR3 reads CASSPPWRRGTSGFSYEQYF. For the CDR3, the DNA is TGTGCCAGCTCACCACCGTGGAGGAGAGGGACTAGCGGATTCTCCTACGAGCAGTACTTC. The chain is built from TRBV18 and TRBJ2-7, with 11 bases fitting TRBD2. With V trimmed by 0 bases and J by 0 bases, 13 bases remained unmatched. Germline V gives CDR1 KGHSH, CDR2 LQKENI. CDR3 length: 20 residues. The whole variable domain, filled in from reference TRBV18 and TRBJ2-7, reads NAGVMQNPRHLVRRRGQEARLRCSPMKGHSHVYWYRQLPEEGLKFMVYLQKENIIDESGMPKERFSAEFPKEGPSILRIQQVVRGDSAAYFCASSPPWRRGTSGFSYEQYFGPGTRLTVT.

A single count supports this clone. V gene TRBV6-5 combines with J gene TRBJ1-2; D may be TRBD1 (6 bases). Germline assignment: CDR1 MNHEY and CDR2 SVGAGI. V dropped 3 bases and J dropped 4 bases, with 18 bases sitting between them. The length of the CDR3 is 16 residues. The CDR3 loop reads CASSYRTVLSTYGYTF. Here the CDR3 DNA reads TGTGCCAGCAGTTATCGGACAGTCCTCAGCACCTATGGCTACACCTTC.